One sample yielded the 16 T cell receptor beta chains listed below, sequenced in a study of blood T cell repertoires in COVID-19. Clones were sequenced by immunoSEQ multiplex PCR, and TCRdb holds only the in-frame ones, with some missing. This table has 80,000 to 95,000 clones, around 84% appearing once. Sequencing was carried out using peripheral blood. The receptors shown here come from a woman aged 80 or over in a cohort sampled during active or convalescent COVID-19.

This clone appeared once. The V call is TRBV24-1, the J call TRBJ2-3, with 10 bases identical to TRBD2. Unmatched junction bases numbered 3, after V lost 4 bases and J lost 0 bases. The length of the CDR3 is 16 residues. The germline gives CDR1 KGHDR, CDR2 SFDVKD. CDR3 sequence (DNA): TGTGCCACCAGTGACCCTAGCGGGAGTAGCACAGATACGCAGTATTTT. Translated: CATSDPSGSSTDTQYF.

The gene calls are TRBV3-1 (or the pseudogene TRBV3-2) and TRBJ2-1, with 9 bases fitting TRBD2. CDR3 length equals 17 residues. Germline V gives CDR1 LGHDT, CDR2 YNNKEL (reference sequence). V shed 3 bases, J shed 5 bases, and the junction held 11 bases outside the gene matches. The CDR3 sequence: CASSHPLGQREDNEQFF. Here the CDR3 DNA reads TGTGCCAGCAGCCACCCCCTAGGCCAGCGGGAGGACAATGAGCAGTTCTTC.

The chain uses TRBV9 and TRBJ1-2, with a weak D call TRBD1 (6 bases). The CDR3 is made up of 16 amino acids. Trimming shortened V by 0 bases and J by 8 bases, and 20 bases separated the two germline ends. Germline V gene sequence: CDR1 SGDLS, CDR2 YYNGEE. The CDR3 DNA is TGTGCCAGCAGCGTAGACGGACAGCCGATAGTGGAGGGCTACACCTTC. Amino acids: CASSVDGQPIVEGYTF.

The chain combines TRBV7-3 with TRBJ1-2, with 9 nucleotides matching TRBD1. V lost 2 bases and J lost 4; bases outside the gene matches: 2. The CDR3 runs 14 residues. Looked up from germline, CDR1 is SGHTA and CDR2 is FQGTGA. DNA for the CDR3: TGTGCCAGCAGCTTAGACAGGGGGGGCTATGGCTACACCTTC. Its protein product is CASSLDRGGYGYTF. The variable domain in full, with the rest retrieved from reference TRBV7-3 and TRBJ1-2, is GAGVSQTPSNKVTEKGKYVELRCDPISGHTALYWYRQSLGQGPEFLIYFQGTGAADDSGLPNDRFFAVRPEGSVSTLKIQRTERGDSAVYLCASSLDRGGYGYTFGSGTRLTVV.

The rearrangement links TRBV7-2 to TRBJ2-5, with a tentative D call TRBD1 (5 bases). CDR3 length: 13 residues. V was cut by 1 base and J by 5 bases, with 8 bases left in between. Germline V gives CDR1 SGHTA, CDR2 FQGNSA. CDR3 coding DNA: TGTGCCAGCAGCTTAGGCAGGGTGGAGACCCAGTACTTC. This codes for CASSLGRVETQYF.

The chain uses TRBV9 and TRBJ2-2, with TRBD2 matching over 7 bases. Looked up from germline, CDR1 is SGDLS and CDR2 is YYNGEE. J lost 2 bases, V lost 4 bases, and 5 bases had no gene match. The length of the CDR3 is 15 residues. DNA for the CDR3: TGTGCCAGCAGCCCCGGGGAGGGAAACACCGGGGAGCTGTTTTTT. This gives the protein CASSPGEGNTGELFF. Full variable domain (outside the CDR3, taken from reference TRBV9 and TRBJ2-2): DSGVTQTPKHLITATGQRVTLRCSPRSGDLSVYWYQQSLDQGLQFLIQYYNGEERAKGNILERFSAQQFPDLHSELNLSSLELGDSALYFCASSPGEGNTGELFFGEGSRLTVL.

The chain is built from TRBV2 and TRBJ1-5, with TRBD1 identical over 8 bases. The CDR3 sequence is 15 residues long. Germline V lookup: CDR1 SNHLY, CDR2 FYNNEI. Losses at the gene ends were 5 bases for V and 3 bases for J; bases not matched to a gene: 6. The chain's CDR3 is CASSKDRVNNQPQHF. The DNA for the CDR3 is TGTGCCAGCAGTAAGGACAGGGTGAACAATCAGCCCCAGCATTTT. The whole variable domain, remainder taken from reference TRBV2 and TRBJ1-5, is EPEVTQTPSHQVTQMGQEVILRCVPISNHLYFYWYRQILGQKVEFLVSFYNNEISEKSEIFDDQFSVERPDGSNFTLKIRSTKLEDSAMYFCASSKDRVNNQPQHFGDGTRLSIL.

The chain combines TRBV6-4 with TRBJ2-7; tentative D call: TRBD1 (6 bases). The CDR3 has 13 amino acids. CDR1 is MRHNA and CDR2 is SNTAGT in the germline V gene. V was clipped by 6 bases and J by 2 bases, with 11 bases between them. The CDR3 sequence is CASRGRGTYEQYV. Written as DNA, the CDR3 is TGTGCCAGCAGGGGCAGGGGCACCTACGAGCAGTACGTC.

The chain combines TRBV9 with TRBJ2-3; TRBD2 might be the D (5 bases). In germline, CDR1 is SGDLS, CDR2 YYNGEE. This CDR3 is built from 16 residues. Trimming cost V 1 base and J 1 base, with 13 bases left between them. The CDR3 bases are TGTGCCAGCAGCGTATCGCTCGGGATGCGCACAGATACGCAGTATTTT. Its protein is CASSVSLGMRTDTQYF. The whole variable domain, filled in from reference TRBV9 and TRBJ2-3, reads DSGVTQTPKHLITATGQRVTLRCSPRSGDLSVYWYQQSLDQGLQFLIQYYNGEERAKGNILERFSAQQFPDLHSELNLSSLELGDSALYFCASSVSLGMRTDTQYFGPGTRLTVL.

The rearrangement joins TRBV28 to TRBJ2-7; 8 bases are a match to TRBD1. Losses at the gene ends were 6 bases for V and 6 bases for J; bases not matched to a gene: 10. CDR1 is MDHEN and CDR2 is SYDVKM in the germline V gene. The CDR3 length is 14 residues. The CDR3 sequence is CASRPTGARVEQYF. The CDR3 bases are TGTGCCAGCAGACCGACAGGGGCTCGGGTCGAGCAGTACTTC.

The chain recombines TRBV27 with TRBJ2-3, with 7 bases matching TRBD1. Germline V gene lookup returns CDR1 MNHEY and CDR2 SMNVEV (reference sequence). This CDR3 has 16 residues. With 5 bases clipped from V and 1 base from J, the junction kept 9 bases outside the gene matches. The CDR3 sequence: CASSPLGGAGTDTQYF. DNA of the CDR3: TGTGCCAGCAGTCCACTAGGGGGCGCGGGCACAGATACGCAGTATTTT.

The chain couples TRBV2 to TRBJ1-2, with D maybe TRBD1 (6 bases). The CDR3 loop spans 16 amino acids. Trimming took 7 bases from V and 1 from J, leaving 19 bases between them. Germline V lookup: CDR1 SNHLY, CDR2 FYNNEI. CDR3 bases: TGTGCCAGCACACCCGGGGGGCGGGGGATTAACTATGGCTACACCTTC. Amino acids: CASTPGGRGINYGYTF.

This rearrangement joins TRBV7-2 to TRBJ2-1, with unresolved D. From germline, CDR1 is SGHTA and CDR2 FQGNSA. The V end lost 0 bases, the J end lost 4 bases, and 10 bases lay between the germline ends. The CDR3 length is 15 residues. This CDR3 reads CASSLANTAYNEQFF. The CDR3 DNA reads as TGTGCCAGCAGCTTAGCAAACACAGCATACAATGAGCAGTTCTTC.

V and J are TRBV24-1 and TRBJ1-1, with 7 bases matching TRBD1. CDR1 and CDR2 from the germline V gene are KGHDR and SFDVKD. Unmatched junction bases numbered 8, after V lost 2 bases and J lost 3 bases. The CDR3 is 16 amino acids. The CDR3 protein is CATSDSSGQVDTEAFF. CDR3 in DNA: TGTGCCACCAGTGATTCCTCCGGACAGGTCGACACTGAAGCTTTCTTT.

J is TRBJ2-2 and V is TRBV3-1 (or the pseudogene TRBV3-2); D perhaps matches TRBD2 (5 bases). The CDR3 length is 14 residues. The V end was cut by 1 base, the J end by 6 bases, with 9 bases between. The germline gives CDR1 LGHDT, CDR2 YNNKEL (reference sequence). The CDR3 nucleotides are TGTGCCAGCAGCCAAGCGACGGGGTCCGGGGAGCTGTTTTTT. It encodes CASSQATGSGELFF.

The V call is TRBV7-9, the J call TRBJ2-2; D is uncertain. Trimming shortened V by 3 bases and J by 1 base, and 12 bases separated the two germline ends. Looked up from germline, CDR1 is SEHNR and CDR2 is FQNEAQ (reference sequence). This CDR3 region has 16 residues. CDR3 amino acids: CASSFELDLNTGELFF. The CDR3 DNA follows: TGTGCCAGCAGCTTTGAACTTGACTTGAACACCGGGGAGCTGTTTTTT. Based on the CDR3 plus reference TRBV7-9 and TRBJ2-2, the full variable domain is DTGVSQNPRHKITKRGQNVTFRCDPISEHNRLYWYRQTLGQGPEFLTYFQNEAQLEKSRLLSDRFSAERPKGSFSTLEIQRTEQGDSAMYLCASSFELDLNTGELFFGEGSRLTVL.